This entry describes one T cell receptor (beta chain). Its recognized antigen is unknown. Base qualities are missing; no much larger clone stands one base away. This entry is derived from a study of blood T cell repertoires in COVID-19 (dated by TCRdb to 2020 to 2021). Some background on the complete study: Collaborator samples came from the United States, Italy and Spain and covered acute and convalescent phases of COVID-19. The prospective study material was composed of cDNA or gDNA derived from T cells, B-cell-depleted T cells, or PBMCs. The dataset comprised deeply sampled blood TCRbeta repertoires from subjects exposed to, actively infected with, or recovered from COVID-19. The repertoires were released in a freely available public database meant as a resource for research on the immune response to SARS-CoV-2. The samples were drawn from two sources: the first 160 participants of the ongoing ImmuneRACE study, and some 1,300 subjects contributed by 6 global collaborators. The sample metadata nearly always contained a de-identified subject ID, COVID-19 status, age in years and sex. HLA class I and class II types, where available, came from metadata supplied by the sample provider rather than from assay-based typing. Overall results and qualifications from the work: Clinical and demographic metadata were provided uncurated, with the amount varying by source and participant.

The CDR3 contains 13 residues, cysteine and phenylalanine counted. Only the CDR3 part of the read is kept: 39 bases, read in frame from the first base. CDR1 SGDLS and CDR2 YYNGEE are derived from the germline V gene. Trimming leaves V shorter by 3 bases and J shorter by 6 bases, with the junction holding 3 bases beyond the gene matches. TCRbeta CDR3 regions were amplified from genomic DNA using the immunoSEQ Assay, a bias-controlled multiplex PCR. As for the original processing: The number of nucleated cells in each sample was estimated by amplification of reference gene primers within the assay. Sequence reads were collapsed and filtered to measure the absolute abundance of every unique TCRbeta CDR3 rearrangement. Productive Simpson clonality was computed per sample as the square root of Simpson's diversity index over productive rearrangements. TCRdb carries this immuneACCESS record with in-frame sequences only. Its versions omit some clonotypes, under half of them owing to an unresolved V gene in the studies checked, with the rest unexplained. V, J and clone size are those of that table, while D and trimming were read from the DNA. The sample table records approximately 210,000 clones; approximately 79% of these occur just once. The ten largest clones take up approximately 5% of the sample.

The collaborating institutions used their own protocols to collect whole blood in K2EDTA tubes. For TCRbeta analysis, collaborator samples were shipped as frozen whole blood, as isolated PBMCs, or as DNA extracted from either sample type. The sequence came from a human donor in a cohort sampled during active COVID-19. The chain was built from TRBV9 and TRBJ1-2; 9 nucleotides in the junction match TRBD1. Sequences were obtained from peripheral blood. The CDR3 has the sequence CASSARQGDGYTF. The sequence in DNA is TGTGCCAGCAGCGCCCGACAGGGGGATGGCTACACCTTC.